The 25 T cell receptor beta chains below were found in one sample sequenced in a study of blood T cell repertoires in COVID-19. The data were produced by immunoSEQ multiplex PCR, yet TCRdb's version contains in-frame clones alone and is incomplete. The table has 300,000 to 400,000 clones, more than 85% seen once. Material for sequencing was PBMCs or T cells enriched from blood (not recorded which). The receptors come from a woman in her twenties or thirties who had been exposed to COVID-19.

The DNA of the CDR3 is TGTGCCAGCAGTGAATTGACAGAAGCAACTAATGAAAAACTGTTTTTT. It encodes CASSELTEATNEKLFF. V is TRBV25-1 and J is TRBJ1-4, with a possible D match to TRBD1 (5 bases). CDR3 length equals 16 residues. CDR1 is MGHDK, CDR2 SYGVNS, per germline. Trimming took 1 base from V and 0 from J, leaving 9 bases between them. Combining the CDR3 with reference TRBV25-1 and TRBJ1-4 gives the whole variable domain EADIYQTPRYLVIGTGKKITLECSQTMGHDKMYWYQQDPGMELHLIHYSYGVNSTEKGDLSSESTVSRIRTEHFPLTLESARPSHTSQYLCASSELTEATNEKLFFGSGTQLSVL.

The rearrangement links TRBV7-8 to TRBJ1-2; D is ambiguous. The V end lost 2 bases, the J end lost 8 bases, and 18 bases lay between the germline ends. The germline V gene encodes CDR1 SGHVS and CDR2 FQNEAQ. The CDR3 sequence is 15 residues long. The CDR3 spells CASSLNRGAGRGYTF. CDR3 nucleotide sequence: TGTGCCAGCAGCTTAAATCGTGGTGCGGGGAGGGGCTACACCTTC.

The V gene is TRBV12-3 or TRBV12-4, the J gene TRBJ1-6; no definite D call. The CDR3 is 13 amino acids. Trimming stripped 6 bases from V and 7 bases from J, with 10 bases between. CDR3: CASRYSGNSPLHF. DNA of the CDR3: TGTGCCAGCAGATATTCAGGAAATTCACCCCTCCACTTT.

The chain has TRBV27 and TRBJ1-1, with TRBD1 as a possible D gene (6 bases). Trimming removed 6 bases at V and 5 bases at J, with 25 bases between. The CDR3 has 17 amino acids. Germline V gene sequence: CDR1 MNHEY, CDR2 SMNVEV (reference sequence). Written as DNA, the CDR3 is TGTGCCAGCAGCCGAAGACAGGTTGGGATTGGGTCTACTGAAGCTTTCTTT. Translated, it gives CASSRRQVGIGSTEAFF.

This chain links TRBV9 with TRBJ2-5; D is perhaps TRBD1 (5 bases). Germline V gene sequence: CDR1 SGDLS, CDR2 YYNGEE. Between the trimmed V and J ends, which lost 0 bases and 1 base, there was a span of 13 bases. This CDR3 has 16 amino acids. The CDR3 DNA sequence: TGTGCCAGCAGCGTAGGAGTGAAGGGGATCCAAGAGACCCAGTACTTC. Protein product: CASSVGVKGIQETQYF.

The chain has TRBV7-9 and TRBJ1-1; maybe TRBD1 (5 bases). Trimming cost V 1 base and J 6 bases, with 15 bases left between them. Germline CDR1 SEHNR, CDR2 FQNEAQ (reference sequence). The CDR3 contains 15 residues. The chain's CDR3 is CASSLVPLDISEAFF. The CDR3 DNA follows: TGTGCCAGCAGCTTAGTCCCTCTGGACATATCTGAAGCTTTCTTT.

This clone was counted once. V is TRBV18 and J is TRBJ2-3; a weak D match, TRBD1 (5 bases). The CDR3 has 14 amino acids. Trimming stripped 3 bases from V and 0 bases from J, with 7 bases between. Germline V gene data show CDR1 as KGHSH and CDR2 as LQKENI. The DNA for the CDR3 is TGTGCCAGCTCACCTCGACAGAGCACAGATACGCAGTATTTT. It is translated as CASSPRQSTDTQYF.

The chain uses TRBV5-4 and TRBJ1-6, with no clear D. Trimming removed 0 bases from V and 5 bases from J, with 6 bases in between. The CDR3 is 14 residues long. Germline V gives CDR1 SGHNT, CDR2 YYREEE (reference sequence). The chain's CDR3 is CASSLDQNNSPLHF. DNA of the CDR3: TGTGCCAGCAGCTTGGATCAGAATAATTCACCCCTCCACTTT. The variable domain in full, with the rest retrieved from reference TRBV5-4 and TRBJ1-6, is ETGVTQSPTHLIKTRGQQVTLRCSSQSGHNTVSWYQQALGQGPQFIFQYYREEENGRGNFPPRFSGLQFPNYSSELNVNALELDDSALYLCASSLDQNNSPLHFGNGTRLTVT.

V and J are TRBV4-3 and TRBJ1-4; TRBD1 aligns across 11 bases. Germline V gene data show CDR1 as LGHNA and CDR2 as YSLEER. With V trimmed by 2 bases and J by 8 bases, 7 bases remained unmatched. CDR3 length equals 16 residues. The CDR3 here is CASSQILDRGREKLFF. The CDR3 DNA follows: TGCGCCAGCAGCCAAATATTGGACAGGGGGCGCGAAAAACTGTTTTTT.

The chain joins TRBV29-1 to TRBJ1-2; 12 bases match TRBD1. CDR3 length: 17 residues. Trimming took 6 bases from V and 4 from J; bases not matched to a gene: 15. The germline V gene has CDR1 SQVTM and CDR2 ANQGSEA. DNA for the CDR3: TGCAGCGTCGATACCGGGACAGGGGGCGGAAGGCGCTATGGCTACACCTTC. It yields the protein CSVDTGTGGGRRYGYTF.

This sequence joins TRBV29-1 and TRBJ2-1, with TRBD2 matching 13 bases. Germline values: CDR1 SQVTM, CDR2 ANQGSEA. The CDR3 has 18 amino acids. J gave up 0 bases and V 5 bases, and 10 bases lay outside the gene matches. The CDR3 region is CSVSGGLAGFLSYNEQFF. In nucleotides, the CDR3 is TGCAGCGTTTCGGGGGGACTAGCGGGGTTCCTCTCCTACAATGAGCAGTTCTTC.

Written as DNA, the CDR3 is TGTGCCAGCAACTACGGCTCCCGCACGGCAGATACGCAGTATTTT. It codes for CASNYGSRTADTQYF. The chain links TRBV5-4 to TRBJ2-3; D remains unclear. There are 15 residues in the CDR3. Per germline, CDR1 SGHNT and CDR2 YYREEE (reference sequence). V was pared by 6 bases and J by 4 bases, with 18 bases between.

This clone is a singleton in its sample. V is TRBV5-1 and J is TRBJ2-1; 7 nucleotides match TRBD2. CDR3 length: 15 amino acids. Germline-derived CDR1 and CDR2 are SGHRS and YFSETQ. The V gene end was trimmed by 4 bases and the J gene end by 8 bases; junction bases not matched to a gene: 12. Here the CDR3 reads CASSPGSSGNYEQFF. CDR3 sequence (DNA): TGCGCCAGCAGCCCCGGGTCTAGCGGAAATTATGAGCAGTTCTTC.

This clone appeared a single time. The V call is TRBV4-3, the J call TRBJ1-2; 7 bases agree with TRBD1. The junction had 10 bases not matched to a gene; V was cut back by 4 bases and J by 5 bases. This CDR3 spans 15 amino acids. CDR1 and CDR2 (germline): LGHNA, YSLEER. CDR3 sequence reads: CASSPRQGLPYGYTF. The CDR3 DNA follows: TGCGCCAGCAGCCCTCGACAGGGATTACCATATGGCTACACCTTC.

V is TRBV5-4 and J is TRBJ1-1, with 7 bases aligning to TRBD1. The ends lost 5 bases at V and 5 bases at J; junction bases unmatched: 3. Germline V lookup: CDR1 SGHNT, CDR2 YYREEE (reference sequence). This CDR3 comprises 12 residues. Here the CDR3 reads CASSLQGTEAFF. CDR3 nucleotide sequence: TGTGCCAGCAGTTTACAGGGGACTGAAGCTTTCTTT.

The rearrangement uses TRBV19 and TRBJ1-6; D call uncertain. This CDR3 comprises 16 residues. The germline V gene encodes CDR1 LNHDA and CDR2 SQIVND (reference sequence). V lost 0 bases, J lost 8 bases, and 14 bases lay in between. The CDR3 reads CASSIDLMGFDSPLHF. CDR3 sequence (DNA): TGTGCCAGTAGTATAGATTTGATGGGCTTCGATTCACCCCTCCACTTT.

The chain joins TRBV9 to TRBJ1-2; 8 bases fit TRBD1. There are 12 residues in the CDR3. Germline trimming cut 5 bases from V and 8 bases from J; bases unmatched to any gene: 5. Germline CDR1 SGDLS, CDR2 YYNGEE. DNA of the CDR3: TGTGCCAGCAGACCCGCAGGGGGCGGCTACACCTTC. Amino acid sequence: CASRPAGGGYTF.

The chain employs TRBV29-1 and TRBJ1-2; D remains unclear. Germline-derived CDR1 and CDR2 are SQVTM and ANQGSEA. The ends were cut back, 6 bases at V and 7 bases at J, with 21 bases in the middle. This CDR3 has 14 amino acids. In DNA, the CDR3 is TGCAGCGTAGGAGGTGAAGGGTATGTTTCTGGCTACACCTTC. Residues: CSVGGEGYVSGYTF.

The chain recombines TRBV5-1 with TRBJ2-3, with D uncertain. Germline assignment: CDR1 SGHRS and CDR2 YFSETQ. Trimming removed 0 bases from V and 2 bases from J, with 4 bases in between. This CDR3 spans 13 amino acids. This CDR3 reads CASSLAVTDTQYF. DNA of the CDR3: TGCGCCAGCAGCTTGGCCGTCACAGATACGCAGTATTTT.

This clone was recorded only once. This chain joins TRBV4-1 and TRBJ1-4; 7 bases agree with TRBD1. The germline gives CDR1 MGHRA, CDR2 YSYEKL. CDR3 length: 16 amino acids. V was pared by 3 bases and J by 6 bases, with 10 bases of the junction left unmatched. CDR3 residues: CASSHYQGDRYEKLFF. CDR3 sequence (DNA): TGCGCCAGCAGCCACTATCAGGGGGACCGTTATGAAAAACTGTTTTTT.

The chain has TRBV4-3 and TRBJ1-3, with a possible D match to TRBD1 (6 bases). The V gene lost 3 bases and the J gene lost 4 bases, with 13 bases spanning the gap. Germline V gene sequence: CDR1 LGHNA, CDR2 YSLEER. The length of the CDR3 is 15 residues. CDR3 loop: CASSHSPGQGNTIYF. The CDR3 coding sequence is TGCGCCAGCAGCCATAGCCCGGGACAAGGAAACACCATATATTTT.

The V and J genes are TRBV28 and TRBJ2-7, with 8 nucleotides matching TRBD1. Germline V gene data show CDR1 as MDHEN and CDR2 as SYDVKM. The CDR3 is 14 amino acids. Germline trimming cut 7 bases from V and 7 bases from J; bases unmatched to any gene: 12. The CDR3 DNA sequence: TGTGCCAGCAACCCCGCGCAGGGGGCTCGGGAGCAGTACTTC. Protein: CASNPAQGAREQYF.

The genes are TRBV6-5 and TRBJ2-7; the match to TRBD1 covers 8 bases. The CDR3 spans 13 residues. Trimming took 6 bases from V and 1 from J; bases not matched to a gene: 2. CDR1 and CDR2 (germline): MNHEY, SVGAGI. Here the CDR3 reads CASRRTGSYEQYF. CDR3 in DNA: TGTGCCAGCAGGCGGACAGGGTCCTACGAGCAGTACTTC.

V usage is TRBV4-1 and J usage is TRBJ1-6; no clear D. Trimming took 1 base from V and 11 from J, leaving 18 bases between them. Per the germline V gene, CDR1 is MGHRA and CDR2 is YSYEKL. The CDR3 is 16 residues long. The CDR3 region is CASSQGQTVGVAPLHF. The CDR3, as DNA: TGCGCCAGCAGCCAAGGTCAGACTGTCGGGGTCGCACCCCTCCACTTT.

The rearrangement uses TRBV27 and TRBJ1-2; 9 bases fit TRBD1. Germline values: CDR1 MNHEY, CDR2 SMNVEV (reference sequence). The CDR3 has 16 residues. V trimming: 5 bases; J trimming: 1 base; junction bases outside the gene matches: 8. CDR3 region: CASSPFGTGINYGYTF. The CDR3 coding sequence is TGTGCCAGCAGTCCTTTCGGGACAGGGATTAACTATGGCTACACCTTC.